The 32 T cell receptor beta chains listed next were all sequenced from one sample in a study of T cell responses to AZD1222 COVID-19 vaccine. The method was immunoSEQ multiplex PCR; TCRdb's version includes in-frame clones alone and lacks a portion of them. The sample has around 200,000 clones; 85% to 95% are singletons. Sequenced material: peripheral blood, taken 28 days after the second dose of the MenACWY control vaccine. The receptors shown here come from an adult who received the MenACWY meningococcal vaccine as a control.

The rearrangement links TRBV5-4 to TRBJ2-1, with 11 positions matching TRBD2. J was trimmed by 5 bases and V by 0 bases; bases with no gene match: 1. Germline loops: CDR1 SGHNT, CDR2 YYREEE (reference sequence). The CDR3 consists of 15 residues. The CDR3 sequence is CASSLVAGGDNEQFF. DNA of the CDR3: TGTGCCAGCAGCTTGGTAGCGGGGGGGGACAATGAGCAGTTCTTC.

The chain uses TRBV29-1 and TRBJ1-2, with D perhaps TRBD1 (5 bases). The CDR3 is 11 amino acids. V lost 2 bases and J 9 bases, leaving 10 bases between the germline ends. The germline CDR1 and CDR2 sequences are SQVTM and ANQGSEA. CDR3 amino acids: CSVEQGRSYTF. Written as DNA, the CDR3 is TGCAGCGTTGAACAGGGTAGGAGCTACACCTTC.

The rearrangement uses TRBV18 and TRBJ1-1; TRBD1 agrees at 11 bases. The CDR3 totals 15 residues. Germline trimming cut 8 bases from V and 5 bases from J; bases unmatched to any gene: 10. Germline-derived CDR1 and CDR2 are KGHSH and LQKENI. CDR3 amino acids: CASTSGTGGATEAFF. The DNA of the CDR3 is TGTGCCAGCACTTCCGGGACAGGGGGGGCGACTGAAGCTTTCTTT.

The gene calls are TRBV3-1 (or the pseudogene TRBV3-2) and TRBJ1-1, with TRBD1 as a possible D gene (5 bases). Germline-derived CDR1 and CDR2 are LGHDT and YNNKEL (reference sequence). CDR3 size: 15 residues. The V gene lost 4 bases and the J gene lost 4 bases, with 16 bases spanning the gap. The CDR3 DNA reads as TGTGCCAGCAGCCCCATACCAGGGTTTGTCACTGAAGCTTTCTTT. As protein: CASSPIPGFVTEAFF.

This clone was observed once. The chain uses TRBV6-5 and TRBJ1-6; the D gene is possibly TRBD1 (6 bases). The V end lost 10 bases, the J end lost 6 bases, and 13 bases lay between the germline ends. The germline V gene has CDR1 MNHEY and CDR2 SVGAGI. The CDR3 extends over 13 amino acids. The DNA of the CDR3 is TGTGCCACCGAAAGGGGGGGTAATTCACCCCTCCACTTT. Residues: CATERGGNSPLHF.

The rearrangement uses TRBV7-3 and TRBJ1-1; D gene ambiguous. This CDR3 has 13 residues. V was shortened by 4 bases and J by 4 bases, with 10 bases between the two germline ends. Germline V lookup: CDR1 SGHTA, CDR2 FQGTGA. The CDR3: CASSSAKPTEAFF. The CDR3 DNA follows: TGTGCCAGCAGCTCGGCCAAGCCCACTGAAGCTTTCTTT.

This sequence joins TRBV4-2 and TRBJ1-1; TRBD1 is a possible D gene (5 bases). Trimming stripped 4 bases from V and 4 bases from J, with 19 bases between. Germline assignment: CDR1 LGHNA and CDR2 YNFKEQ. This CDR3 comprises 16 residues. Here the CDR3 DNA reads TGTGCCAGCAGCCCCTCCCGGGCGGGGGGAACCACTGAAGCTTTCTTT. Encoded protein: CASSPSRAGGTTEAFF.

This chain joins TRBV2 and TRBJ1-2; no reliable D call. V dropped 5 bases and J dropped 7 bases, with 8 bases sitting between them. Per germline, CDR1 SNHLY and CDR2 FYNNEI. This CDR3 has 11 amino acids. CDR3 nucleotides: TGTGCCAGCAGTTTGGATGGTGGCTACACCTTC. Its translation: CASSLDGGYTF.

The chain uses TRBV6-2 or TRBV6-3 and TRBJ1-5; 7 positions agree with TRBD1. The CDR3 sequence is 14 residues long. The germline CDR1 and CDR2 sequences are MNHEY and SVGEGT. V lost 6 bases, J lost 2 bases, and 4 bases stayed unmatched. CDR3 amino acids: CASSRQGGNQPQHF. CDR3 DNA: TGTGCCAGCAGCAGACAGGGTGGCAATCAGCCCCAGCATTTT.

V usage is TRBV19 and J usage is TRBJ2-5; a weak D match, TRBD2 (5 bases). The ends were cut back, 4 bases at V and 1 base at J, with 10 bases in the middle. The V gene's germline CDR1 is LNHDA and CDR2 SQIVND (reference sequence). The CDR3 spans 14 residues. CDR3 nucleotides: TGTGCCAGTAGTAACCTAGGAGGCCAAGAGACCCAGTACTTC. The encoded protein is CASSNLGGQETQYF.

This chain uses TRBV5-4 with TRBJ1-5; no definite D call. CDR1 SGHNT and CDR2 YYREEE come from the germline V gene (reference sequence). Trimming stripped 4 bases from V and 0 bases from J, with 11 bases between. The CDR3 runs 15 residues. CDR3 sequence reads: CASSRYSDSNQPQHF. In DNA form, the CDR3 reads TGTGCCAGCAGCCGTTACAGCGATAGCAATCAGCCCCAGCATTTT. Combining the CDR3 with reference TRBV5-4 and TRBJ1-5 gives the whole variable domain ETGVTQSPTHLIKTRGQQVTLRCSSQSGHNTVSWYQQALGQGPQFIFQYYREEENGRGNFPPRFSGLQFPNYSSELNVNALELDDSALYLCASSRYSDSNQPQHFGDGTRLSIL.

The chain is built from TRBV7-9 and TRBJ1-4, with D maybe TRBD1 (6 bases). Trimming cost V 6 bases and J 3 bases, with 14 bases left between them. The CDR3 has 15 amino acids. CDR1 SEHNR and CDR2 FQNEAQ come from the germline V gene (reference sequence). The CDR3 DNA reads as TGTGCCAGCAGATCCTCAGGGGTGGCTAATGAAAAACTGTTTTTT. Protein: CASRSSGVANEKLFF.

V usage is TRBV19 and J usage is TRBJ1-3, with D perhaps matching TRBD1 (5 bases). CDR1 LNHDA and CDR2 SQIVND come from the germline V gene (reference sequence). The CDR3 extends over 16 amino acids. V was trimmed by 1 base and J by 0 bases, leaving 10 bases between them. CDR3: CASSIGDRSSGNTIYF. The CDR3 region has the DNA TGTGCCAGTAGTATAGGGGACCGGAGCTCTGGAAACACCATATATTTT.

V and J are TRBV12-3 or TRBV12-4 and TRBJ2-1; possible D gene TRBD2, 6 bases. This CDR3 contains 13 residues. V was trimmed by 5 bases and J by 10 bases, leaving 15 bases between them. CDR3 sequence: CASSPQRRGEQFF. The CDR3 DNA reads as TGTGCCAGCAGTCCGCAGCGTCGGGGGGAGCAGTTCTTC.

The gene calls are TRBV30 and TRBJ1-1, with a tentative D call TRBD1 (6 bases). Per the germline V gene, CDR1 is GTSNPN and CDR2 is SVGIG (reference sequence). Trimming cost V 2 bases and J 2 bases, with 9 bases left between them. The CDR3 has 13 residues. CDR3 in amino acids: CAWSIQGNTEAFF. The CDR3, as DNA: TGTGCCTGGAGTATACAGGGTAACACTGAAGCTTTCTTT.

The V gene is TRBV14, the J gene TRBJ2-7; D is ambiguous. CDR3 length: 17 amino acids. Trimming stripped 0 bases from V and 0 bases from J, with 15 bases between. Germline CDR1 and CDR2: SGHDN and FVKESK. This CDR3 reads CASSQDREPLSSYEQYF. CDR3 nucleotide sequence: TGTGCCAGCAGCCAAGATAGGGAACCCTTGAGCTCCTACGAGCAGTACTTC.

The V and J genes are TRBV7-9 and TRBJ2-3; TRBD1 matches 8 bases. The ends lost 4 bases at V and 6 bases at J; junction bases unmatched: 6. The germline V gene encodes CDR1 SEHNR and CDR2 FQNEAQ (reference sequence). This CDR3 is 14 amino acids long. The CDR3 DNA is TGTGCCAGCAGCTCCGGGACAGGCGGGGATACGCAGTATTTT. Protein sequence: CASSSGTGGDTQYF.

V usage is TRBV19 and J usage is TRBJ1-5; no definite D call. The CDR3 contains 19 residues. V gave up 4 bases and J gave up 0 bases, with 22 bases separating them. The germline gives CDR1 LNHDA, CDR2 SQIVND (reference sequence). The CDR3 DNA sequence: TGTGCCAGTAGTAGTTGGGTAGGTCTTTTGATTTATAGCAATCAGCCCCAGCATTTT. Residues: CASSSWVGLLIYSNQPQHF.

The CDR3 nucleotides are TGTGCCAGCCGACCGACAGGGGGCTCCTACGAGCAGTACTTC. This codes for CASRPTGGSYEQYF. The rearrangement uses TRBV6-5 and TRBJ2-7; 9 bases align to TRBD1. CDR1 and CDR2 (germline): MNHEY, SVGAGI. V lost 8 bases to trimming and J lost 0 bases; unmatched junction nucleotides: 5. The CDR3 has 14 amino acids.

V gene TRBV29-1 combines with J gene TRBJ1-2; D remains ambiguous. The germline V gene encodes CDR1 SQVTM and CDR2 ANQGSEA. The CDR3 consists of 10 residues. The germline V and J ends were trimmed by 3 bases and 6 bases, with 5 bases remaining between them. This CDR3 reads CSVEGNGYTF. Here the CDR3 DNA reads TGCAGCGTTGAGGGTAATGGCTACACCTTC.

The chain joins TRBV5-1 to TRBJ2-7; D call uncertain. The CDR3 length is 15 residues. CDR1 and CDR2 from the germline V gene are SGHRS and YFSETQ. The V and J ends lost 2 bases and 2 bases respectively, with 14 bases between them. The CDR3 region has the DNA TGCGCCAGCAGCTTAGGAACTCCTACCCCCTACGAGCAGTACTTC. This encodes CASSLGTPTPYEQYF.

This rearrangement joins TRBV5-5 to TRBJ2-7; TRBD1 matches 7 bases. The V segment lost 2 bases and the J segment 5 bases; nucleotides outside the gene matches: 16. The CDR3 length is 17 residues. From germline, CDR1 is SGHKS and CDR2 YYEKEE (reference sequence). The CDR3 nucleotides are TGTGCCAGCAGCTTACGCGCTACGGCAGGGGGATTCCACGAGCAGTACTTC. Translating gives CASSLRATAGGFHEQYF. Supplemented by reference TRBV5-5 and TRBJ2-7, the full variable domain reads DAGVTQSPTHLIKTRGQQVTLRCSPISGHKSVSWYQQVLGQGPQFIFQYYEKEERGRGNFPDRFSARQFPNYSSELNVNALLLGDSALYLCASSLRATAGGFHEQYFGPGTRLTVT.

V usage is TRBV19 and J usage is TRBJ1-4, with D maybe TRBD1 (5 bases). The CDR3 length is 13 residues. Trimming shortened V by 3 bases and J by 7 bases, and 9 bases separated the two germline ends. CDR1 and CDR2 from the germline V gene are LNHDA and SQIVND (reference sequence). CDR3 protein: CASSIRDGEKLFF. CDR3 bases: TGTGCCAGTAGTATCCGGGACGGTGAAAAACTGTTTTTT. Together with reference TRBV19 and TRBJ1-4, the CDR3 gives the full variable domain: DGGITQSPKYLFRKEGQNVTLSCEQNLNHDAMYWYRQDPGQGLRLIYYSQIVNDFQKGDIAEGYSVSREKKESFPLTVTSAQKNPTAFYLCASSIRDGEKLFFGSGTQLSVL.

The V gene is TRBV6-6, the J gene TRBJ1-6; 7 bases fit TRBD1. Germline values: CDR1 MNHNY, CDR2 SVGAGI (reference sequence). The J segment lost 0 bases and the V segment lost 7 bases, leaving 6 bases of the junction unmatched. The CDR3 runs to 16 residues. CDR3 in amino acids: CASTQGVLSYNSPLHF. The CDR3 nucleotides are TGTGCCAGCACTCAGGGGGTCCTCTCCTATAATTCACCCCTCCACTTT.

The rearrangement links TRBV2 to TRBJ2-7; D not certain. Germline V gene data show CDR1 as SNHLY and CDR2 as FYNNEI. This CDR3 region has 15 residues. Trimming removed 4 bases at V and 0 bases at J, with 13 bases between. For the CDR3, the DNA is TGTGCCAGCAGTGTGAGTTTCCTAAGCTCCTACGAGCAGTACTTC. Protein sequence: CASSVSFLSSYEQYF.

CDR3 nucleotide sequence: TGTGCCTGGAGTGCCAAGGGACCAGGAAACACCATATATTTT. Protein product: CAWSAKGPGNTIYF. The rearrangement uses TRBV30 and TRBJ1-3, with D possibly being TRBD1 (5 bases). Per the germline V gene, CDR1 is GTSNPN and CDR2 is SVGIG (reference sequence). The CDR3 covers 14 residues. V was clipped by 1 base and J by 4 bases, with 11 bases between them.

A remark on this clone: Within the sample, other DNA sequences also encode this same CDR3. V gene TRBV6-5 combines with J gene TRBJ1-4; D is unclear. CDR1 is MNHEY and CDR2 is SVGAGI in the germline V gene. The length of the CDR3 is 15 residues. V gave up 0 bases and J gave up 3 bases, with 8 bases separating them. The CDR3 here is CASSYSGPPNEKLFF. CDR3 coding DNA: TGTGCCAGCAGTTACTCCGGACCCCCTAATGAAAAACTGTTTTTT.

The V call is TRBV30, the J call TRBJ1-4, with D perhaps matching TRBD1 (5 bases). Trimming pared 5 bases from V and 3 bases from J, leaving 7 bases between. CDR3 length: 12 amino acids. Germline-derived CDR1 and CDR2 are GTSNPN and SVGIG (reference sequence). CDR3 residues: CAWDRSNEKLFF. For the CDR3, the DNA is TGTGCCTGGGACAGATCTAATGAAAAACTGTTTTTT.

The chain carries TRBV5-4 and TRBJ2-7; D gene unclear. V shed 3 bases and J shed 1 base, with 5 bases lying between them. Germline V lookup: CDR1 SGHNT, CDR2 YYREEE (reference sequence). The CDR3 runs 12 residues. The chain's CDR3 is CASSSVSYEQYF. CDR3 nucleotide sequence: TGTGCCAGCAGCTCAGTTTCCTACGAGCAGTACTTC.

On this clone itself: Other DNA sequences in this sample translate to the same CDR3. The chain recombines TRBV6-1 with TRBJ1-2, with D unclear. V was clipped by 0 bases and J by 2 bases, with 4 bases between them. This CDR3 spans 13 amino acids. The germline CDR1 and CDR2 sequences are MNHNS and SASEGT. CDR3: CASSEAGNYGYTF. The CDR3 DNA is TGTGCCAGCAGTGAAGCTGGGAACTATGGCTACACCTTC.

This chain uses TRBV18 with TRBJ1-2; a possible D gene is TRBD1 (5 bases). Looked up from germline, CDR1 is KGHSH and CDR2 is LQKENI. With 3 bases removed from V and 6 bases from J, the gap between germline ends came to 14 bases. This CDR3 has 14 residues. For the CDR3, the DNA is TGTGCCAGCTCACCTGGAGACTCCAGGGATGGCTACACCTTC. This sequence encodes CASSPGDSRDGYTF.

The rearrangement uses TRBV12-5 and TRBJ2-5, with 15 bases that match TRBD2. V lost 5 bases to trimming and J lost 5 bases; unmatched junction nucleotides: 9. The CDR3 loop spans 17 amino acids. The germline CDR1 and CDR2 sequences are LGHNT and FRNRAP. The CDR3 region is CASGPGTSGGWRETQYF. CDR3 in DNA: TGTGCTAGTGGTCCCGGGACTAGCGGGGGGTGGAGGGAGACCCAGTACTTC.